This paragraph covers one TCR beta chain sequence. It was with 60 Vbeta and 13 Jbeta primers that the PCR ran. Libraries were prepared by immunoSEQ multiplex PCR; TCRdb keeps only in-frame clonotypes and omits some of them. The sample lists roughly 160,000 clones; approximately 80% were seen once. This specimen belongs to a study of cytomegalovirus exposure and HLA in healthy donors. CDR3 length: 14 residues. V lost 0 bases, J lost 6 bases, and 9 bases lay in between. Germline lookup yields CDR1 SGHRS and CDR2 YFSETQ. Source material: PBMCs. V is TRBV5-1 and J is TRBJ2-2; a possible D gene is TRBD2 (5 bases). This clonotype originated in a boy aged 2 to 9 in good health and CMV-seronegative. For the CDR3, the DNA is TGCGCCAGCAGCTTGGCCCCAGCGGCCGGGGAGCTGTTTTTT. This sequence encodes CASSLAPAAGELFF.